The present T cell receptor beta chain was sequenced within a study of shared clonotypes between healthy human individuals. Study in general: The plates for each donor numbered three CD4 naive, three CD4 memory, two CD8 naive and one CD8 memory.

With 4 bases removed from V and 6 bases from J, the gap between germline ends came to 5 bases. Germline CDR1 is SGDLS and CDR2 is YYNGEE. The CDR3 runs to 11 residues. Cells designated naive CD8 were CD45RO-negative and were positively selected for CCR7, with terminally differentiated effector memory CD45RA+ cells excluded. Produced via immunoSEQ multiplex PCR; TCRdb's table is partial and in-frame only. The table has approximately 590,000 clones, about 95% seen once. This chain uses TRBV9 with TRBJ2-1, with D unclear. The sequence derives from a woman aged 25-40 years in good health. Sequenced: naive CD8+ T cells sorted from blood. CDR3: CASSTTNEQFF. The CDR3 bases are TGTGCCAGCAGCACAACCAATGAGCAGTTCTTC.